Shown below are 3 T cell receptor beta chains from a single sample sequenced in a study of preoperative IRX-2 immunotherapy in early breast cancer. The data were produced by immunoSEQ multiplex PCR, yet TCRdb's version contains in-frame clones alone and is incomplete. Of about 7,700 clones in the sample, around 84% were seen once. The treatment: preoperative locoregional IRX-2 cytokine immunotherapy. The sample was tumor tissue, taken after IRX-2 immunotherapy. The receptors come from a human donor with breast cancer.

This chain joins TRBV28 and TRBJ2-7; D is tentatively TRBD1 or TRBD2 (5 bases each). Per germline, CDR1 MDHEN and CDR2 SYDVKM. Between the trimmed V and J ends, which lost 2 bases and 1 base, there was a span of 12 bases. This CDR3 has 15 residues. The CDR3 DNA follows: TGTGCCAGCAGTTTACCCGGGACCCTATCCTACGAGCAGTACTTC. Encoded protein: CASSLPGTLSYEQYF. The full variable domain, in which reference TRBV28 and TRBJ2-7 provide the parts outside the CDR3, is DVKVTQSSRYLVKRTGEKVFLECVQDMDHENMFWYRQDPGLGLRLIYFSYDVKMKEKGDIPEGYSVSREKKERFSLILESASTNQTSMYLCASSLPGTLSYEQYFGPGTRLTVT.

V and J are TRBV6-8 and TRBJ2-3, with 10 bases matching TRBD2. Germline V lookup: CDR1 MNHGY, CDR2 SAAAGT. CDR3 length: 15 amino acids. V lost 8 bases and J lost 1; bases outside the gene matches: 6. The CDR3 sequence: CASAAGLAGTDTQYF. The CDR3 DNA reads TGTGCCAGCGCGGCAGGACTAGCGGGCACAGATACGCAGTATTTT.

The chain uses TRBV29-1 and TRBJ1-6; TRBD1 agrees at 7 bases. CDR1 is SQVTM and CDR2 is ANQGSEA in the germline V gene. CDR3 size: 13 residues. Losses at the gene ends were 4 bases for V and 9 bases for J; bases not matched to a gene: 6. The CDR3 DNA is TGCAGCGTTGGACAGGGAACCGGTTCACCCCTCCACTTT. Amino acids: CSVGQGTGSPLHF.